A single sample gave rise to the 22 T cell receptor beta chains below, sequenced in a study of beta chain features in type 1 diabetes. General study results and limits: The study found moderately but significantly shorter TCRB CDR3s in all four CD4+ subsets of Type 1 diabetes patients.

Expressed TCRB transcripts were sequenced because the entire RNA isolate underwent reverse transcription. The protocol was immunoSEQ multiplex PCR, while the TCRdb copy is restricted to in-frame clones and leaves out a portion. The sample gives around 250,000 clones, approximately 25% of which show up once; 0.012% is in the top ten. Their antigen targets remain unknown. The source material was naive CD4+ T cells from blood. The receptors were gathered from a woman aged 30 to 39 with type 1 diabetes.

The chain recombines TRBV11-2 with TRBJ1-5; possible D gene TRBD1, 5 bases. Between the trimmed V and J ends, which lost 7 bases and 3 bases, there was a span of 10 bases. Germline V gene data show CDR1 as SGHAT and CDR2 as FQNNGV. The CDR3 is 13 amino acids. As DNA, the CDR3 is TGTGCCAGCACCCCGGGGGTCAATCAGCCCCAGCATTTT. It translates to CASTPGVNQPQHF.

V usage is TRBV7-2 and J usage is TRBJ1-2, with D tentatively TRBD1 (6 bases). Germline CDR1 is SGHTA and CDR2 is FQGNSA. CDR3 length equals 13 residues. V was trimmed by 4 bases and J by 5 bases, leaving 11 bases between them. The CDR3 reads CASSSDRSYGYTF. CDR3 nucleotide sequence: TGTGCCAGCAGCTCCGACAGGTCGTATGGCTACACCTTC.

The gene calls are TRBV30 and TRBJ2-3; TRBD2 aligns across 10 bases. This CDR3 is built from 17 residues. The ends lost 0 bases at V and 0 bases at J; junction bases unmatched: 6. CDR1 and CDR2 (germline): GTSNPN, SVGIG (reference sequence). The CDR3 loop reads CAWSVSGRARSTDTQYF. CDR3 DNA sequence: TGTGCCTGGAGTGTCAGCGGGAGGGCCCGAAGCACAGATACGCAGTATTTT.

This clone was seen a few times. The chain has TRBV5-1 and TRBJ1-1, with D unclear. The V gene's germline CDR1 is SGHRS and CDR2 YFSETQ. The V end was cut by 0 bases, the J end by 3 bases, with 6 bases between. The CDR3 extends over 13 amino acids. The CDR3 spells CASSLAIDTEAFF. In DNA form, the CDR3 reads TGCGCCAGCAGCTTGGCCATTGACACTGAAGCTTTCTTT. Looking up the rest from reference TRBV5-1 and TRBJ1-1 gives the full variable domain: KAGVTQTPRYLIKTRGQQVTLSCSPISGHRSVSWYQQTPGQGLQFLFEYFSETQRNKGNFPGRFSGRQFSNSRSEMNVSTLELGDSALYLCASSLAIDTEAFFGQGTRLTVV.

The J gene is TRBJ2-5, the V gene TRBV2; D gene uncertain. There are 12 residues in the CDR3. The V end lost 2 bases, the J end lost 2 bases, and 3 bases lay between the germline ends. CDR1 and CDR2 (germline): SNHLY, FYNNEI. The CDR3 spells CASSEQQETQYF. CDR3 DNA sequence: TGTGCCAGCAGTGAACAGCAAGAGACCCAGTACTTC.

The chain joins TRBV29-1 to TRBJ1-2; possibly TRBD1 for D (6 bases). The V and J ends lost 3 bases and 6 bases respectively, with 11 bases between them. Germline V CDR1 and CDR2: SQVTM, ANQGSEA. This CDR3 spans 12 amino acids. CDR3 sequence reads: CSVEMGANGYTF. The CDR3 DNA is TGCAGCGTTGAGATGGGGGCAAATGGCTACACCTTC. The variable domain in full, with the rest retrieved from reference TRBV29-1 and TRBJ1-2, is SAVISQKPSRDICQRGTSLTIQCQVDSQVTMMFWYRQQPGQSLTLIATANQGSEATYESGFVIDKFPISRPNLTFSTLTVSNMSPEDSSIYLCSVEMGANGYTFGSGTRLTVV.

V gene TRBV29-1 combines with J gene TRBJ1-2; the D is unclear. Deletions cut 7 bases from V and 3 bases from J, with 12 bases between. Germline V CDR1 and CDR2: SQVTM, ANQGSEA. CDR3 length equals 12 residues. The DNA of the CDR3 is TGCAGCGCCGTGGGCAGTGACTATGGCTACACCTTC. Translating it yields CSAVGSDYGYTF.

This clone was counted between two and nine times. The rearrangement uses TRBV25-1 and TRBJ2-2; weak D call: TRBD1 (5 bases). CDR1 MGHDK and CDR2 SYGVNS come from the germline V gene. Trimming took 7 bases from V and 1 from J, leaving 10 bases between them. This CDR3 spans 14 amino acids. The CDR3 loop is CASTSGLNTGELFF. For the CDR3, the DNA is TGTGCCAGCACTTCAGGGTTGAACACCGGGGAGCTGTTTTTT.

The gene calls are TRBV4-1 and TRBJ2-1; 12 positions agree with TRBD2. The J segment lost 8 bases and the V segment lost 3 bases, leaving 8 bases of the junction unmatched. This CDR3 comprises 16 residues. Germline CDR1 reads MGHRA; CDR2 reads YSYEKL. CDR3 bases: TGCGCCAGCAGCCAGCCTACTAGCGGGAGGAAGTATGAGCAGTTCTTC. This sequence encodes CASSQPTSGRKYEQFF.

The chain has TRBV9 and TRBJ2-3; tentatively, D is TRBD1 (6 bases). Germline values: CDR1 SGDLS, CDR2 YYNGEE. The V gene lost 3 bases and the J gene lost 2 bases, with 10 bases spanning the gap. The CDR3 length is 14 residues. The CDR3 bases are TGTGCCAGCAGCGCAGGGGATTTCACAGATACGCAGTATTTT. This gives the protein CASSAGDFTDTQYF.

V is TRBV18 and J is TRBJ1-5, with a possible D match to TRBD1 (5 bases). Germline V gives CDR1 KGHSH, CDR2 LQKENI. V lost 0 bases, J lost 3 bases, and 12 bases lay in between. This CDR3 is 16 amino acids long. CDR3 protein: CASSPPGRGNNQPQHF. The DNA of the CDR3 is TGTGCCAGCTCACCACCGGGGAGGGGAAACAATCAGCCCCAGCATTTT.

The gene calls are TRBV29-1 and TRBJ1-5, with a possible D match to TRBD1 (5 bases). V shed 8 bases and J shed 1 base, with 30 bases lying between them. Germline V gene data show CDR1 as SQVTM and CDR2 as ANQGSEA. The CDR3 is 19 residues long. CDR3 loop: CSSPWAGSIGYRSNQPQHF. CDR3 DNA: TGCAGCAGCCCCTGGGCAGGGTCTATCGGATATCGGAGCAATCAGCCCCAGCATTTT.

This clone showed up just a few times. The chain carries TRBV29-1 and TRBJ2-7; D uncertain. Germline V gives CDR1 SQVTM, CDR2 ANQGSEA. V was pared by 4 bases and J by 3 bases, with 16 bases between. The CDR3 contains 14 residues. The CDR3 DNA reads as TGCAGCGTTGCCAGCCGACTGGCTGTCTACGAGCAGTACTTC. Translated, it gives CSVASRLAVYEQYF.

This chain connects TRBV7-3 to TRBJ2-1; TRBD2 agrees at 10 bases. The V gene's germline CDR1 is SGHTA and CDR2 FQGTGA. The CDR3 runs to 17 residues. V lost 0 bases and J lost 3; bases outside the gene matches: 5. The CDR3 sequence: CASSLTRSSGGYNEQFF. The CDR3 DNA follows: TGTGCCAGCAGCTTAACAAGGTCTAGCGGGGGCTACAATGAGCAGTTCTTC.

This clone was counted only a few times. This sequence joins TRBV30 and TRBJ2-5; a possible D gene is TRBD2 (5 bases). The CDR3 consists of 13 residues. The V end lost 4 bases, the J end lost 2 bases, and 11 bases lay between the germline ends. The germline V gene has CDR1 GTSNPN and CDR2 SVGIG (reference sequence). CDR3 region: CAWNPRGQETQYF. CDR3 bases: TGTGCCTGGAACCCGAGAGGGCAAGAGACCCAGTACTTC.

CDR3 DNA: TGTGCCAGCGGAGGATCTGGGGCCAACGTCCTGACTTTC. Its protein product is CASGGSGANVLTF. The V gene is TRBV27, the J gene TRBJ2-6, with D possibly matching TRBD2 (5 bases). Trimming cost V 8 bases and J 1 base, with 6 bases left between them. Germline values: CDR1 MNHEY, CDR2 SMNVEV (reference sequence). The CDR3 is made up of 13 amino acids.

This clone was counted between two and nine times. This chain joins TRBV18 and TRBJ1-1; D is perhaps TRBD1 (5 bases). CDR1 KGHSH and CDR2 LQKENI come from the germline V gene. CDR3 length: 13 residues. V shed 3 bases and J shed 3 bases, with 8 bases lying between them. CDR3 region: CASSPGTDTEAFF. The CDR3 DNA sequence: TGTGCCAGCTCACCTGGGACTGACACTGAAGCTTTCTTT.

This rearrangement joins TRBV6-5 to TRBJ2-7; D is perhaps TRBD1 (6 bases). V shed 5 bases and J shed 4 bases, with 18 bases lying between them. The germline V gene encodes CDR1 MNHEY and CDR2 SVGAGI. The CDR3 totals 15 residues. CDR3 nucleotide sequence: TGTGCCAGCAGTCACCTTCCGGACAGTGAATACGAGCAGTACTTC. Translated, it gives CASSHLPDSEYEQYF.

This sequence joins TRBV4-1 and TRBJ2-1, with TRBD1 identical over 8 bases. Germline V CDR1 and CDR2: MGHRA, YSYEKL. J lost 6 bases, V lost 4 bases, and 5 bases had no gene match. CDR3 length: 14 amino acids. The CDR3 DNA sequence: TGCGCCAGCAGCCTCGGACAGGGAGGCAATGAGCAGTTCTTC. Translated: CASSLGQGGNEQFF.

The chain joins TRBV9 to TRBJ2-3; 9 bases align to TRBD2. The CDR3 has 15 residues. Trimming at V came to 4 bases and at J to 5 bases, leaving 8 bases not matched to a gene. Looked up from germline, CDR1 is SGDLS and CDR2 is YYNGEE. In nucleotides, the CDR3 is TGTGCCAGCAGCCTTAGCGGGAGTCGGGGAGATACGCAGTATTTT. Protein product: CASSLSGSRGDTQYF.

This clone came up once. V gene TRBV25-1 combines with J gene TRBJ2-1; 7 bases align to TRBD2. The CDR3 sequence is 14 residues long. J gave up 4 bases and V 3 bases, and 3 bases lay outside the gene matches. Per the germline V gene, CDR1 is MGHDK and CDR2 is SYGVNS. The CDR3 DNA reads TGTGCCAGCAGTGACCGGGACTATTACAATGAGCAGTTCTTC. Translating it yields CASSDRDYYNEQFF.

This clone was seen more than once but under ten times. The CDR3 DNA sequence: TGCAGCGTTTTGGGGACATTCAACACTGAAGCTTTCTTT. It encodes CSVLGTFNTEAFF. The V call is TRBV29-1, the J call TRBJ1-1; TRBD1 might be the D (6 bases). The CDR3 covers 13 residues. The V and J ends lost 5 bases and 2 bases respectively, with 12 bases between them. Per germline, CDR1 SQVTM and CDR2 ANQGSEA.